The clone carrying this T cell receptor (beta chain) was found once. Its antigen remains unidentified. This specimen comes from a study of STAT5B mutations in CD4+ large granular lymphocyte leukemia. Findings and caveats of the study: Patient CD4-sorted repertoires looked more clonal than healthy CD4+ repertoires, even without putative leukemic clones. Top patient clones used TRBV06 genes more often: 8/27 versus 2/35 in controls.

CDR1 is SGHRS, CDR2 YFSETQ, per germline. The CDR3 covers 18 residues. Unmatched junction bases numbered 12, after V lost 3 bases and J lost 2 bases. Libraries were prepared by immunoSEQ multiplex PCR; TCRdb keeps only in-frame clonotypes and omits some of them. Of around 27,000 clones in the sample, under 80% were seen once. The material sequenced was CD4+ T cells from blood buffy coats. The receptor's source is a human donor in good health. The gene calls are TRBV5-1 and TRBJ2-2; 8 bases line up with TRBD2. The CDR3 nucleotides read TGCGCCAGCAGCTCCCCAGCCACTAGCGGAATAAACACCGGGGAGCTGTTTTTT. Its translation is CASSSPATSGINTGELFF.